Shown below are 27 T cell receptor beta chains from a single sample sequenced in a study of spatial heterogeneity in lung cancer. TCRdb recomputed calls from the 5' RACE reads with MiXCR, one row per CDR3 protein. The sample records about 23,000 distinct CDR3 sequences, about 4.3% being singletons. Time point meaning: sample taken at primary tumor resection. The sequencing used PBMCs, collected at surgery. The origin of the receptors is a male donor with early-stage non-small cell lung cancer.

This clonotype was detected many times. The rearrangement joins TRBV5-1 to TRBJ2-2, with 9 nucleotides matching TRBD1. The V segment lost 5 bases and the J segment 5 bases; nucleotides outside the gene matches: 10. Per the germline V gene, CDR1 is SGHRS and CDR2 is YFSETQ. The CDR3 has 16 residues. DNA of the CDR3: TGCGCCAGCAGGTGGGGACAGGGAGCAGGTACCGGGGAGCTGTTTTTT. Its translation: CASRWGQGAGTGELFF.

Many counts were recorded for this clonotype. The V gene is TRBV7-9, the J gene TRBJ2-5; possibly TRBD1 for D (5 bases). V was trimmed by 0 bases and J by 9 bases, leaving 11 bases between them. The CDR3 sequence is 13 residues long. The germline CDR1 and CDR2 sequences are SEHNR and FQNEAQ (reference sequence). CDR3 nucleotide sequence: TGTGCCAGCAGCTTAGCAGTCCAAGGGGCCCAGTACTTC. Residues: CASSLAVQGAQYF. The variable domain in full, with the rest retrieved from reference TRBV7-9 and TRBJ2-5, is DTGVSQNPRHKITKRGQNVTFRCDPISEHNRLYWYRQTLGQGPEFLTYFQNEAQLEKSRLLSDRFSAERPKGSFSTLEIQRTEQGDSAMYLCASSLAVQGAQYFGPGTRLLVL.

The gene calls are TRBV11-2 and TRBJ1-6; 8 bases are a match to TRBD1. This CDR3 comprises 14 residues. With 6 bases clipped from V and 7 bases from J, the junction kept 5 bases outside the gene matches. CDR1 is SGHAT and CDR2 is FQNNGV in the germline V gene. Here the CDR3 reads CASSRQGPNSPLHF. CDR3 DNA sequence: TGTGCCAGCAGTCGACAGGGGCCAAATTCACCCCTCCACTTT.

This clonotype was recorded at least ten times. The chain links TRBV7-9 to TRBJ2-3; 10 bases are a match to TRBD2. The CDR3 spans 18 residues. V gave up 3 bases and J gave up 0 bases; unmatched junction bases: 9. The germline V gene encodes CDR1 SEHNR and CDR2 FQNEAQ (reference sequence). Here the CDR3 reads CASSFGLAGAYSTDTQYF. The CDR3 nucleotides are TGTGCCAGCAGCTTCGGCCTAGCGGGGGCCTATAGCACAGATACGCAGTATTTT.

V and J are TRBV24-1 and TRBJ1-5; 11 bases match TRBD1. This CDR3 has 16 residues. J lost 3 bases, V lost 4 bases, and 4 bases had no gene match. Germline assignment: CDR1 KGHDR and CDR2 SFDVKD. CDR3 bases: TGTGCCACCAGTGACAGGGACAGGGGGGACAATCAGCCCCAGCATTTT. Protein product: CATSDRDRGDNQPQHF.

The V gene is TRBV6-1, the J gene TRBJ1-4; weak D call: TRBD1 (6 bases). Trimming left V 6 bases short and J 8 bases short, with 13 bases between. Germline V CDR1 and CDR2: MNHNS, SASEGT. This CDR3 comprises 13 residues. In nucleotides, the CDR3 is TGTGCCAGCAGCACAGGGAGCAAGGAAAAACTGTTTTTT. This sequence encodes CASSTGSKEKLFF.

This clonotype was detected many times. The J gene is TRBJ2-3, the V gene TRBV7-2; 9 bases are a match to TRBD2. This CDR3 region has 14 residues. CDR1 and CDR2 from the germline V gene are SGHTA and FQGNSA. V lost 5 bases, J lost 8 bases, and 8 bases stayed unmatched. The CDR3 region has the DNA TGTGCCAGCAGCCCTAGCGGGGTCGGGGGTACGCAGTATTTT. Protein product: CASSPSGVGGTQYF.

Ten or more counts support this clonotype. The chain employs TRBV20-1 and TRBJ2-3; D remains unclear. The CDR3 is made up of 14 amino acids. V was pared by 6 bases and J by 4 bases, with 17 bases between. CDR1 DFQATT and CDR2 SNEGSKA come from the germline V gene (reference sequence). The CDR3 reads CSAPAEETADTQYF. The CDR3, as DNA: TGCAGTGCACCAGCCGAGGAGACTGCAGATACGCAGTATTTT.

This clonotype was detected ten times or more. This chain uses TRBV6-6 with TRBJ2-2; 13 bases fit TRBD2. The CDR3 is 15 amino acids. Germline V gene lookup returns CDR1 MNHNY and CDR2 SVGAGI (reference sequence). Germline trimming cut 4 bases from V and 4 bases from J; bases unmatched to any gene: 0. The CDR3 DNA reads TGTGCCAGCAGTTGGACTAGCGGGAGCACCGGGGAGCTGTTTTTT. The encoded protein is CASSWTSGSTGELFF.

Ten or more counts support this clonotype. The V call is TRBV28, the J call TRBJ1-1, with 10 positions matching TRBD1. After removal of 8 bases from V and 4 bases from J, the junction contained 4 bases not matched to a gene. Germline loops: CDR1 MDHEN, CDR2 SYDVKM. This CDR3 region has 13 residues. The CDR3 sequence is CASRTGGRTEAFF. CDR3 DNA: TGTGCCAGCCGGACAGGGGGTCGCACTGAAGCTTTCTTT.

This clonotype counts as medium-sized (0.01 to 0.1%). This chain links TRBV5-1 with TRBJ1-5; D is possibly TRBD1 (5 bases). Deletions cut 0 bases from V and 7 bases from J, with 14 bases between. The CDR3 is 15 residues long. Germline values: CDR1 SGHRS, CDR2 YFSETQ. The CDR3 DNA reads TGCGCCAGCAGCTTGGGTACGGGGGTCGGCCAGCCCCAGCATTTT. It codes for CASSLGTGVGQPQHF.

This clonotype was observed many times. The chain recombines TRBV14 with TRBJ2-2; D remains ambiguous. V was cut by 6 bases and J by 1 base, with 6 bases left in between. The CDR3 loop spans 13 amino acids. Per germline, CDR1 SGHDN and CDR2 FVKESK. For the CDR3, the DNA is TGTGCCAGCAGATCCGTGAACACCGGGGAGCTGTTTTTT. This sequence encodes CASRSVNTGELFF.

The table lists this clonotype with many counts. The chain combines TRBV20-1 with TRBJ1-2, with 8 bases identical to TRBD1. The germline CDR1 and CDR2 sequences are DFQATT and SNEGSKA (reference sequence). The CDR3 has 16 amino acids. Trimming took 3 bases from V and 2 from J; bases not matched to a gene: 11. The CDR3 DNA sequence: TGCAGTGCTAGGGGGGCGCAGGGGGCGTTGAACTATGGCTACACCTTC. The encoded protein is CSARGAQGALNYGYTF.

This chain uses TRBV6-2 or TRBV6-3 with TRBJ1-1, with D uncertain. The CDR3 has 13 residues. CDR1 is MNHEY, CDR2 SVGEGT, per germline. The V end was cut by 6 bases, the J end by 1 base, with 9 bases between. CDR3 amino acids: CASSTTPNTEAFF. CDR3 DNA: TGTGCCAGCAGCACGACACCGAACACTGAAGCTTTCTTT.

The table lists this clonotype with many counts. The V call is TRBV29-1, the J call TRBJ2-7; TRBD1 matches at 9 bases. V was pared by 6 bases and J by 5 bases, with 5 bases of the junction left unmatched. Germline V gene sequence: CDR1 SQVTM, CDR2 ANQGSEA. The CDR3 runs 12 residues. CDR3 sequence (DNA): TGCAGCGTGGGGGACAGGGCCCACGAGCAGTACTTC. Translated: CSVGDRAHEQYF.

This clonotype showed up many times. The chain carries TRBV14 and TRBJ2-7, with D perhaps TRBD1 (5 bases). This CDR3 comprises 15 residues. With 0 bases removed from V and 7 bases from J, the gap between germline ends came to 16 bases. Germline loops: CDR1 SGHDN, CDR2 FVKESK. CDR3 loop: CASSQELSRVGEQYF. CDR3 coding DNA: TGTGCCAGCAGCCAAGAACTATCCAGGGTCGGGGAGCAGTACTTC.

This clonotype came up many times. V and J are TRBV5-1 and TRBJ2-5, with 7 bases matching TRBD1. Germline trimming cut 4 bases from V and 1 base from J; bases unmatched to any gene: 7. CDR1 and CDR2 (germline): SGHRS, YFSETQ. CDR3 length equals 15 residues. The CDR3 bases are TGCGCCAGCAGCGTGATGGGACAGATCCAAGAGACCCAGTACTTC. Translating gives CASSVMGQIQETQYF.

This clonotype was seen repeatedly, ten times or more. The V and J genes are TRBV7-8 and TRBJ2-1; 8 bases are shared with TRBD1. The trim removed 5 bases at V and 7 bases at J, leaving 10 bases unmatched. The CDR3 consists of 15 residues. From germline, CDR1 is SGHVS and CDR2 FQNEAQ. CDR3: CASSTTGGEGNEQFF. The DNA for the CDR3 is TGTGCCAGCAGCACAACAGGGGGTGAAGGAAATGAGCAGTTCTTC.

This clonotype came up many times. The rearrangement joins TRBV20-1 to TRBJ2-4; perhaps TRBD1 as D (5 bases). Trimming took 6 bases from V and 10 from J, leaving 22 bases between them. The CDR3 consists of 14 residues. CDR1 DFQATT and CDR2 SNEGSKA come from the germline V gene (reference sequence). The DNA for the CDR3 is TGCAGTGCCCCACAAATCGCGACAGTTACGATTCAGTACTTC. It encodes CSAPQIATVTIQYF.

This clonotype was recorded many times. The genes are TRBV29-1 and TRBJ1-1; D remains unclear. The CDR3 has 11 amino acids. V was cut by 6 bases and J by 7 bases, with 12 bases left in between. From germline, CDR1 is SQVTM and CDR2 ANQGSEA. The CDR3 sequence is CSVAAGFEAFF. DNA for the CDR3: TGCAGCGTCGCGGCCGGTTTTGAAGCTTTCTTT.

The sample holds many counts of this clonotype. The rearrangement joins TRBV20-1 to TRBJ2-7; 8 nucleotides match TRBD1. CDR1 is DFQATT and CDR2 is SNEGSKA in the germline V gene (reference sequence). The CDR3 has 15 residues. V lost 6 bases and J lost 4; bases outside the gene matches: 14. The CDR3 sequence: CSAQGDRGDLYEQYF. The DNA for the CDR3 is TGCAGTGCCCAAGGAGACAGGGGAGATTTGTACGAGCAGTACTTC.

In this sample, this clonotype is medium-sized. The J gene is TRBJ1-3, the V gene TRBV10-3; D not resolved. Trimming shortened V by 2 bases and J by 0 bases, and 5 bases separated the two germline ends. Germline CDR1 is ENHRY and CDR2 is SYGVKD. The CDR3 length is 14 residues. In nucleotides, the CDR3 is TGTGCCATCAGTGAGGGATTCTCTGGAAACACCATATATTTT. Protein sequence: CAISEGFSGNTIYF.

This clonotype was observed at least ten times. The CDR3, as DNA: TGTGCAAGTCGCTTAACCAATGGGACAGGGACCCCCTACGAGCAGTACTTC. It codes for CASRLTNGTGTPYEQYF. This sequence joins TRBV12-2 and TRBJ2-7; the tabulated D call, TRBD1, remains unverified against the DNA. TRBV12-2 is labeled a pseudogene. The CDR3 consists of 17 residues.

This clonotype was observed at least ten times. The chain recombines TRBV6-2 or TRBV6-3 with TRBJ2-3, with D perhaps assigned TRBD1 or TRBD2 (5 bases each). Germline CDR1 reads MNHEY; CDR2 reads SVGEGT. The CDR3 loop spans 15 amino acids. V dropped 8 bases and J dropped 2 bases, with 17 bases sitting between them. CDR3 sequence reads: CASLRGGSSTDTQYF. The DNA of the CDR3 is TGTGCCAGCCTTCGGGGCGGTAGCTCCACAGATACGCAGTATTTT.

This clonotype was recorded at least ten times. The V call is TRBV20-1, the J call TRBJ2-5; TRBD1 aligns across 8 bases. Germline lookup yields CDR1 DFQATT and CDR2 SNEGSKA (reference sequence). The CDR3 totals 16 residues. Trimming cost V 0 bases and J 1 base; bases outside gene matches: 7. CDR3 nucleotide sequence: TGCAGTGCTAGAGATTCCACAGGGGGGTTCCAAGAGACCCAGTACTTC. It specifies CSARDSTGGFQETQYF.

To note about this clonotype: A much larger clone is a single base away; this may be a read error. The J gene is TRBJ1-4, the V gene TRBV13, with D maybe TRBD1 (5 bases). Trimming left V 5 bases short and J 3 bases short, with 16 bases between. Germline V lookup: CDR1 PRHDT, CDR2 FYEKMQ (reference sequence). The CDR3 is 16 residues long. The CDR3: CASSHRGRAANEKLFF. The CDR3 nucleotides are TGTGCCAGCAGCCATCGCGGCAGGGCCGCTAATGAAAAACTGTTTTTT.

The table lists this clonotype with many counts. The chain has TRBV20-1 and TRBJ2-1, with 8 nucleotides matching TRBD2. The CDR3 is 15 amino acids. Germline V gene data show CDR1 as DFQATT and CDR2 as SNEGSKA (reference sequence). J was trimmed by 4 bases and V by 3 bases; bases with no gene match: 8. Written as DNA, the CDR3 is TGCAGTGCTAGCCGTACTAGCGGAAGGTACAATGAGCAGTTCTTC. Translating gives CSASRTSGRYNEQFF.